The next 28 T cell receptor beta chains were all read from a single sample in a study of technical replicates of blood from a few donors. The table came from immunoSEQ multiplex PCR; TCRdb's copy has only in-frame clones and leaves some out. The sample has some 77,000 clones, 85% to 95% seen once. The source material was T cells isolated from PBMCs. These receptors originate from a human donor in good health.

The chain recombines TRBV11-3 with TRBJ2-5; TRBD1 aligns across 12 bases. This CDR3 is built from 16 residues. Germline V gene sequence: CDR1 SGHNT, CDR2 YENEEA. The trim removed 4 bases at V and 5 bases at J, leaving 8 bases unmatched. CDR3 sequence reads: CASSSPGQGAFETQYF. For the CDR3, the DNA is TGTGCCAGCAGCTCCCCGGGACAGGGGGCCTTTGAGACCCAGTACTTC.

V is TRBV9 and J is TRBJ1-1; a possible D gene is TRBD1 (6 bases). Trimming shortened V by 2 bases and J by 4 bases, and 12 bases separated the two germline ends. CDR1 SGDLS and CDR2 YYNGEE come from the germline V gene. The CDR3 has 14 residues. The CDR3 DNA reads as TGTGCCAGCAGCGTCCAACAAGGGGGCACTGAAGCTTTCTTT. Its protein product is CASSVQQGGTEAFF.

The CDR3 sequence: CASSPITGNTGELFF. The CDR3 nucleotides read TGTGCCAGCTCACCGATTACGGGAAACACCGGGGAGCTGTTTTTT. The chain uses TRBV18 and TRBJ2-2; weak D call: TRBD2 (5 bases). This CDR3 has 15 amino acids. In germline, CDR1 is KGHSH, CDR2 LQKENI. V lost 3 bases and J 2 bases, leaving 10 bases between the germline ends.

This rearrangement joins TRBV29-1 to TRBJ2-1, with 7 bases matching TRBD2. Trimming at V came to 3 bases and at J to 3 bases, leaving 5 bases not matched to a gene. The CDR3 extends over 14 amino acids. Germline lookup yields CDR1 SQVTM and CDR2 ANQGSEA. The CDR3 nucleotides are TGCAGCGTTGAGGGACTATCCCTCTACAATGAGCAGTTCTTC. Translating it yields CSVEGLSLYNEQFF.

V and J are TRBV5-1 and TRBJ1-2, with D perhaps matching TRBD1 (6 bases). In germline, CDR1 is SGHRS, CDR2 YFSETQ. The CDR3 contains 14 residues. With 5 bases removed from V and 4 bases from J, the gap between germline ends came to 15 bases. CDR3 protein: CASSSSRGSYGYTF. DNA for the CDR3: TGCGCCAGCAGTTCTTCTAGGGGGAGCTATGGCTACACCTTC.

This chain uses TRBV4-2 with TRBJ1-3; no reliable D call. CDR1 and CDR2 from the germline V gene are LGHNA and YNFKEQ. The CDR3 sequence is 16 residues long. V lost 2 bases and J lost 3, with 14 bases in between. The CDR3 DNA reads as TGTGCCAGCAGCCAAATCTACCCGGTGGTTGGAAACACCATATATTTT. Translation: CASSQIYPVVGNTIYF.

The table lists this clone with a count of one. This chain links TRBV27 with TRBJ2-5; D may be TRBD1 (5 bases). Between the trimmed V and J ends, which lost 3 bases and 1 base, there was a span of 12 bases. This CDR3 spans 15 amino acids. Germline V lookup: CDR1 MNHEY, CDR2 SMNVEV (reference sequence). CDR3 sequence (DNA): TGTGCCAGCAGTTTGTTGGGGCCCGTCCAAGAGACCCAGTACTTC. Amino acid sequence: CASSLLGPVQETQYF.

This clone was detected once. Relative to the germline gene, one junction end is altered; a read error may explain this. CDR3 amino acids: CASSLDRGGSEQFF. For the CDR3, the DNA is TGTGCTAGCAGCCTGGACAGGGGAGGAAGTGAGCAGTTCTTC. J is TRBJ2-1 and V is TRBV7-7, with TRBD1 matching 9 bases. Germline V CDR1 and CDR2: SSHAT, FNYEAQ (reference sequence). This CDR3 is 14 amino acids long.

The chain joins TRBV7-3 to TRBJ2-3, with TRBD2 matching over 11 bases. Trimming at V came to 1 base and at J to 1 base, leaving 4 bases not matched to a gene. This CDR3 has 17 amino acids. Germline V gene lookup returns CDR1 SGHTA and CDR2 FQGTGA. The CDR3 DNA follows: TGTGCCAGCAGCTTAATGACTAGCGGGACCGGCACAGATACGCAGTATTTT. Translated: CASSLMTSGTGTDTQYF.

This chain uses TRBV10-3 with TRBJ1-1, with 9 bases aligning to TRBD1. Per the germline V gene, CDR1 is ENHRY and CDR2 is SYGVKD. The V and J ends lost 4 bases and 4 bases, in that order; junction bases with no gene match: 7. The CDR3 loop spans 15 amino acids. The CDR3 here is CAISGRTGASTEAFF. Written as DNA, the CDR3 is TGTGCCATCAGTGGGAGGACAGGGGCGAGCACTGAAGCTTTCTTT.

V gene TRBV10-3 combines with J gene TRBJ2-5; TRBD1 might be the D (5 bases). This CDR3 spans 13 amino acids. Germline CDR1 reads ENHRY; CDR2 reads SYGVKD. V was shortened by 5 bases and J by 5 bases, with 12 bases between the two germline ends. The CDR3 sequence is CAISLTGDETQYF. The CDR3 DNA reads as TGTGCCATCAGTTTAACAGGTGATGAGACCCAGTACTTC.

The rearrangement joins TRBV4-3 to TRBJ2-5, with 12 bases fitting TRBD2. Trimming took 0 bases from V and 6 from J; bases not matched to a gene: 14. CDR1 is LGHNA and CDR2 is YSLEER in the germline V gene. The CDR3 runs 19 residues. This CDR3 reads CASSQEWGRLAGEFQTQYF. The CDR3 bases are TGCGCCAGCAGCCAAGAATGGGGAAGACTAGCGGGAGAATTTCAGACCCAGTACTTC.

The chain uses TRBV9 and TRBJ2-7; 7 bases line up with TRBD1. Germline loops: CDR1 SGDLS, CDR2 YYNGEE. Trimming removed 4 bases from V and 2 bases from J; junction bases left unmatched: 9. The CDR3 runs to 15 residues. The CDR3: CASSPSTGIAYEQYF. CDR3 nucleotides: TGTGCCAGCAGCCCTTCGACAGGGATCGCCTACGAGCAGTACTTC.

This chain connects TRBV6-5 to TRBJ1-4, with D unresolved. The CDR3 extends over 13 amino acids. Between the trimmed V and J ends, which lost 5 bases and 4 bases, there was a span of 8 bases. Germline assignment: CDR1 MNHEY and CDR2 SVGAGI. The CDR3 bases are TGTGCCAGCAGTAGTTCCGGTAATGAAAAACTGTTTTTT. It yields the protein CASSSSGNEKLFF.

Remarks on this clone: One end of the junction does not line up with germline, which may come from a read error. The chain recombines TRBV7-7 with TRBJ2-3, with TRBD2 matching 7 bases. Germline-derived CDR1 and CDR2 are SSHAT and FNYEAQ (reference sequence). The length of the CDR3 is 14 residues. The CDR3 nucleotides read TGTGCTAGCAGCTTAGCGGGCCACACAGATACGCAGTATTTT. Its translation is CASSLAGHTDTQYF.

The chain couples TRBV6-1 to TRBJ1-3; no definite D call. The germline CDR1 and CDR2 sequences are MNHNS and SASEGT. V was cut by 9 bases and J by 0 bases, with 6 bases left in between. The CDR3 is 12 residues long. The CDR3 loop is CASHSSGNTIYF. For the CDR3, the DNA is TGTGCCAGTCATTCCTCTGGAAACACCATATATTTT.

The CDR3 loop reads CASSYGTSGDNEQFF. The CDR3 DNA follows: TGTGCCAGCAGTTACGGAACTAGCGGAGACAATGAGCAGTTCTTC. The genes are TRBV6-5 and TRBJ2-1; 8 bases are shared with TRBD2. Germline CDR1 reads MNHEY; CDR2 reads SVGAGI. The V gene end was trimmed by 2 bases and the J gene end by 5 bases; junction bases not matched to a gene: 5. This CDR3 has 15 residues.

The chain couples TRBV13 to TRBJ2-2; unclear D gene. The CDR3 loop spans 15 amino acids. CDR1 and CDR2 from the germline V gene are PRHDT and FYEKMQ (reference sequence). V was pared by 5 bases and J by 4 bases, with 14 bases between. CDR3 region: CASSPEWSSTGELFF. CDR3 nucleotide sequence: TGTGCCAGCAGCCCCGAATGGTCGAGCACCGGGGAGCTGTTTTTT.

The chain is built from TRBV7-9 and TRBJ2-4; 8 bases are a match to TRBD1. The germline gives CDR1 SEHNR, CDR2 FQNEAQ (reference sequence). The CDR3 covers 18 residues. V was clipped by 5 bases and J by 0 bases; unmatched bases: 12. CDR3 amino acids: CASSPQGGRGLAKNIQYF. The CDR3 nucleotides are TGTGCCAGCAGCCCCCAGGGTGGCAGGGGGCTAGCCAAAAACATTCAGTACTTC.

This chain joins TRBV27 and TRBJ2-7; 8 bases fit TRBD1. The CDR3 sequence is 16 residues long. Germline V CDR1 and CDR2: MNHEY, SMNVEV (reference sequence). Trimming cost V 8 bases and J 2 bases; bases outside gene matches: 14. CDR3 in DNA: TGTGCCAGCCGGACCCAAGCCGGGACAGGTGCCTACGAGCAGTACTTC. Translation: CASRTQAGTGAYEQYF.

CDR3 sequence: CASSQEGVGLAGDTGELFF. CDR3 coding DNA: TGTGCCAGCAGCCAAGAAGGAGTCGGACTAGCGGGAGACACCGGGGAGCTGTTTTTT. The V gene is TRBV14, the J gene TRBJ2-2; TRBD2 matches 13 bases. From germline, CDR1 is SGHDN and CDR2 FVKESK. V shed 0 bases, J shed 3 bases, and the junction held 7 bases outside the gene matches. This CDR3 spans 19 amino acids.

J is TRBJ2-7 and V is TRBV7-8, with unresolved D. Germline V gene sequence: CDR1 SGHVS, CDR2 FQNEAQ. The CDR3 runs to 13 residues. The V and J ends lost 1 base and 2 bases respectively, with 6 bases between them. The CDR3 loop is CASSLERAYEQYF. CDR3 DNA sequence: TGTGCCAGCAGCTTAGAACGGGCCTACGAGCAGTACTTC.

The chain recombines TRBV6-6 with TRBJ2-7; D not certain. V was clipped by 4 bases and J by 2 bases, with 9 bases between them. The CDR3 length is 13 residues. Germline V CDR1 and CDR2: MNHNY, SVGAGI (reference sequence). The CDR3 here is CASSWSQPYEQYF. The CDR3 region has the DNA TGTGCCAGCAGTTGGTCACAGCCCTACGAGCAGTACTTC.

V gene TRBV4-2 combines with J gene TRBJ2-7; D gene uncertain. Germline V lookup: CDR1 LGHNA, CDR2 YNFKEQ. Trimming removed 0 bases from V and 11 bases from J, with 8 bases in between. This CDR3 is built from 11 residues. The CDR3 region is CASSQESGKYF. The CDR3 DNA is TGTGCCAGCAGCCAAGAGTCAGGAAAGTACTTC.

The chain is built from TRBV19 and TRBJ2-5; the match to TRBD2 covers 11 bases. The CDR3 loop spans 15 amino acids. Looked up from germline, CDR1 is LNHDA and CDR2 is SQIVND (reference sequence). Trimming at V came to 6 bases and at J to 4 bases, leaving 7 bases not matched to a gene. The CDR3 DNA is TGTGCCAGTAGAACTAGCGGGAGCGGTACAGAGACCCAGTACTTC. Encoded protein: CASRTSGSGTETQYF.

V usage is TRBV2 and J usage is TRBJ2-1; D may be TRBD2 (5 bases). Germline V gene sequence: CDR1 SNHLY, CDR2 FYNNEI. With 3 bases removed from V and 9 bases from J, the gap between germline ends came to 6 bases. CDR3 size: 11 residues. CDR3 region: CASSELAEQFF. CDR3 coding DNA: TGTGCCAGCAGTGAGCTAGCTGAGCAGTTCTTC.

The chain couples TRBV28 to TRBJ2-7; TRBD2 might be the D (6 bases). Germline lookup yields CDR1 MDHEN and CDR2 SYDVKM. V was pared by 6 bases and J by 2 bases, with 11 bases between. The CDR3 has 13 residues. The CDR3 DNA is TGTGCCAGCAGGGGACTTACAGCCTACGAGCAGTACTTC. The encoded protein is CASRGLTAYEQYF.

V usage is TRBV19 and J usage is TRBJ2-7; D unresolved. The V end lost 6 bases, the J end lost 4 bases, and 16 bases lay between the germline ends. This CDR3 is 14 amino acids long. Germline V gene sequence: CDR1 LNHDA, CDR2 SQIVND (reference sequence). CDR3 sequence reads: CASSQWAGQYEQYF. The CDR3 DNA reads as TGTGCCAGTAGCCAATGGGCCGGTCAATACGAGCAGTACTTC.